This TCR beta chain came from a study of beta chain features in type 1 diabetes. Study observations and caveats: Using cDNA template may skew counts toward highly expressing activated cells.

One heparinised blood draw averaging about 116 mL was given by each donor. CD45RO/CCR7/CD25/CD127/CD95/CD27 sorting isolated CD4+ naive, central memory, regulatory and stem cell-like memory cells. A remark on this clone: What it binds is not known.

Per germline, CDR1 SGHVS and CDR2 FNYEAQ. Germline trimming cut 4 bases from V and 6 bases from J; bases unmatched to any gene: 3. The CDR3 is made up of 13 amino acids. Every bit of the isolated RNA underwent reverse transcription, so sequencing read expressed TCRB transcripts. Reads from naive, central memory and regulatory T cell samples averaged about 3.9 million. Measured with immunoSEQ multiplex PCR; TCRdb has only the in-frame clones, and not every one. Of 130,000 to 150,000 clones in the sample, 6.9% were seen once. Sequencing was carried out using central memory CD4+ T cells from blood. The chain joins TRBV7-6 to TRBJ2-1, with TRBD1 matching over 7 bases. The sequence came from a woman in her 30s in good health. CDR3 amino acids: CASSWGTANEQFF. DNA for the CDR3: TGTGCCAGCAGCTGGGGGACAGCCAATGAGCAGTTCTTC.